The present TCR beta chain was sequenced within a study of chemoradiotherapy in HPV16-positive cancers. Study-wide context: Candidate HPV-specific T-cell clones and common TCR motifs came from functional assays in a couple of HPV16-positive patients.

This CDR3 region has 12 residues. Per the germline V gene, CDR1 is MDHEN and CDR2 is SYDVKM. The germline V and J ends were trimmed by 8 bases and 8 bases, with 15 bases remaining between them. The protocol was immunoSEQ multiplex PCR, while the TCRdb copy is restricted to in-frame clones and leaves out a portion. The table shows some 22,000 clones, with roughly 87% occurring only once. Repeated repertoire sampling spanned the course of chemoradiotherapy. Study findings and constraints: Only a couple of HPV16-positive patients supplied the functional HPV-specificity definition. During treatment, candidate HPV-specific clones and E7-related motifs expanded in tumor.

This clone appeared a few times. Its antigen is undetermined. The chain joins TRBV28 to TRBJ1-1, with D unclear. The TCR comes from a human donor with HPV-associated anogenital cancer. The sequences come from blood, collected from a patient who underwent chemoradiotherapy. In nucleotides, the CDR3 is TGTGCCAGCCCTAAGGAGGAGTGGGAAGCTTTCTTT. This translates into CASPKEEWEAFF. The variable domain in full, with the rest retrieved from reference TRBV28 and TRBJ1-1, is DVKVTQSSRYLVKRTGEKVFLECVQDMDHENMFWYRQDPGLGLRLIYFSYDVKMKEKGDIPEGYSVSREKKERFSLILESASTNQTSMYLCASPKEEWEAFFGQGTRLTVV.